This T cell receptor (beta chain) was documented in a study of blood T cell repertoires in COVID-19. Clones were sequenced by immunoSEQ multiplex PCR, and TCRdb holds only the in-frame ones, with some missing. The sample contains about 150,000 clones, more than 80% of which appear only once. V trimming: 3 bases; J trimming: 4 bases; junction bases outside the gene matches: 10. Per the germline V gene, CDR1 is MGHRA and CDR2 is YSYEKL. The CDR3 is 16 amino acids. The specimen was peripheral blood. The chain couples TRBV4-1 to TRBJ2-5; 8 positions agree with TRBD2. This receptor was identified in a woman between 35 and 50 years old with acute or convalescent COVID-19. This CDR3 reads CASSQVTGLAPETQYF. Written as DNA, the CDR3 is TGCGCCAGCAGCCAGGTTACAGGACTAGCCCCAGAGACCCAGTACTTC.